These 30 T cell receptor beta chains originate from one sample sequenced in a study of blood T cell repertoires in COVID-19. Data came from immunoSEQ multiplex PCR; TCRdb stores just in-frame clones and leaves some out. The data hold some 190,000 clones, with roughly 87% observed a single time. The specimen was peripheral blood. Every receptor here comes from a woman aged 55-70 years with COVID-19, enrolled during active disease.

The rearrangement joins TRBV29-1 to TRBJ2-3; D gene unclear. CDR3 length: 12 residues. Between the trimmed V and J ends, which lost 1 base and 6 bases, there was a span of 8 bases. Germline assignment: CDR1 SQVTM and CDR2 ANQGSEA. The DNA for the CDR3 is TGCAGCGTTGAAGTTGAGGCGGATACGCAGTATTTT. This gives the protein CSVEVEADTQYF.

The J gene is TRBJ2-7, the V gene TRBV6-6, with 7 positions matching TRBD1. The germline CDR1 and CDR2 sequences are MNHNY and SVGAGI (reference sequence). Trimming removed 2 bases from V and 0 bases from J; junction bases left unmatched: 4. The CDR3 runs to 15 residues. CDR3: CASSYGTASSYEQYF. In nucleotides, the CDR3 is TGTGCCAGCAGTTACGGGACAGCGAGCTCCTACGAGCAGTACTTC.

The chain joins TRBV27 to TRBJ1-5; unclear D gene. Per germline, CDR1 MNHEY and CDR2 SMNVEV (reference sequence). This CDR3 spans 17 amino acids. V was cut by 5 bases and J by 2 bases, with 19 bases left in between. The CDR3 DNA is TGTGCCAGCAGTCCAACTGCGACGGGGTTAGGCAATCAGCCCCAGCATTTT. Amino acids: CASSPTATGLGNQPQHF.

The J gene is TRBJ2-2, the V gene TRBV6-1, with TRBD1 matching over 7 bases. The J segment lost 4 bases and the V segment lost 1 base, leaving 6 bases of the junction unmatched. The CDR3 is made up of 16 amino acids. Germline CDR1 and CDR2: MNHNS and SASEGT. The CDR3, as DNA: TGTGCCAGCAGTGAAGGCAGGGGGATAGTCACCGGGGAGCTGTTTTTT. Amino acids: CASSEGRGIVTGELFF.

The J gene is TRBJ2-2, the V gene TRBV28; TRBD1 matches at 7 bases. CDR1 MDHEN and CDR2 SYDVKM come from the germline V gene. The CDR3 runs 13 residues. J was trimmed by 6 bases and V by 7 bases; bases with no gene match: 5. The CDR3, as DNA: TGTGCCAGCATTACAGGGGAACCCGGGGAGCTGTTTTTT. Encoded protein: CASITGEPGELFF.

The chain uses TRBV11-3 and TRBJ2-2; D not certain. V dropped 0 bases and J dropped 1 base, with 9 bases sitting between them. This CDR3 region has 16 residues. In germline, CDR1 is SGHNT, CDR2 YENEEA. The CDR3 region is CASSLESRGNTGELFF. The CDR3 region has the DNA TGTGCCAGCAGCTTAGAATCCAGAGGGAACACCGGGGAGCTGTTTTTT.

The CDR3 here is CASSSTGRDYGYTF. The CDR3 DNA reads as TGTGCCAGCAGCTCCACTGGGCGGGACTATGGCTACACCTTC. V gene TRBV5-6 combines with J gene TRBJ1-2; D gene ambiguous. The CDR3 length is 14 residues. V was cut by 3 bases and J by 3 bases, with 12 bases left in between. Germline-derived CDR1 and CDR2 are SGHDT and YYEEEE.

The chain couples TRBV28 to TRBJ1-4; 12 positions match TRBD1. Per the germline V gene, CDR1 is MDHEN and CDR2 is SYDVKM. J was trimmed by 8 bases and V by 5 bases; bases with no gene match: 6. The CDR3 is 15 residues long. The CDR3 sequence is CASSIQGQGAEKLFF. The CDR3 region has the DNA TGTGCCAGCAGTATACAGGGACAGGGGGCAGAAAAACTGTTTTTT.

This sequence joins TRBV27 and TRBJ2-7; TRBD2 matches 10 bases. The CDR3 is 14 amino acids. J gave up 4 bases and V 6 bases, and 6 bases lay outside the gene matches. Per germline, CDR1 MNHEY and CDR2 SMNVEV (reference sequence). The CDR3: CASSLAGAGYEQYV. The DNA for the CDR3 is TGTGCCAGCAGCCTAGCGGGGGCGGGGTACGAGCAGTACGTC.

This clone was counted a single time. This chain links TRBV7-3 with TRBJ1-1; D is unresolved. Trimming pared 4 bases from V and 0 bases from J, leaving 21 bases between. The CDR3 spans 18 residues. Germline V gene sequence: CDR1 SGHTA, CDR2 FQGTGA. DNA for the CDR3: TGTGCCAGCAGCTCTATCCCTGCGGGAGGGCTAGTGAACACTGAAGCTTTCTTT. Residues: CASSSIPAGGLVNTEAFF. Combining the CDR3 with reference TRBV7-3 and TRBJ1-1 gives the whole variable domain GAGVSQTPSNKVTEKGKYVELRCDPISGHTALYWYRQSLGQGPEFLIYFQGTGAADDSGLPNDRFFAVRPEGSVSTLKIQRTERGDSAVYLCASSSIPAGGLVNTEAFFGQGTRLTVV.

The chain combines TRBV24-1 with TRBJ1-1; no reliable D call. Germline V gene data show CDR1 as KGHDR and CDR2 as SFDVKD. The CDR3 consists of 13 residues. V lost 3 bases to trimming and J lost 2 bases, with 6 bases between them. The CDR3 spells CATSDLGNTEAFF. The CDR3 DNA reads TGTGCCACCAGTGATCTAGGCAACACTGAAGCTTTCTTT.

This clone came up a few times. Here the CDR3 reads CASSSTGYEQFF. The CDR3, as DNA: TGTGCCAGCAGTTCCACAGGGTATGAGCAGTTCTTC. The chain links TRBV27 to TRBJ2-1; TRBD1 might be the D (6 bases). Germline CDR1 is MNHEY and CDR2 is SMNVEV (reference sequence). The CDR3 spans 12 residues. V was shortened by 4 bases and J by 8 bases, with 9 bases between the two germline ends.

Here the CDR3 reads CASSPSTATNEKLFF. DNA of the CDR3: TGTGCCAGCTCACCCTCGACAGCAACTAATGAAAAACTGTTTTTT. The chain employs TRBV18 and TRBJ1-4; D perhaps matches TRBD1 (5 bases). This CDR3 region has 15 residues. The ends were cut back, 3 bases at V and 0 bases at J, with 8 bases in the middle. Germline V gene data show CDR1 as KGHSH and CDR2 as LQKENI.

This clone came up once. V gene TRBV7-9 combines with J gene TRBJ2-3; a possible D gene is TRBD1 (6 bases). V lost 1 base to trimming and J lost 6 bases, with 14 bases between them. From germline, CDR1 is SEHNR and CDR2 FQNEAQ (reference sequence). CDR3 length equals 15 residues. CDR3 residues: CASSLVTGSGDTQYF. CDR3 DNA: TGTGCCAGCAGCTTAGTTACAGGGTCTGGGGATACGCAGTATTTT.

This clone was detected once. The chain couples TRBV4-1 to TRBJ1-2, with D maybe TRBD1 (6 bases). V dropped 0 bases and J dropped 7 bases, with 12 bases sitting between them. The CDR3 loop spans 14 amino acids. Germline V gene sequence: CDR1 MGHRA, CDR2 YSYEKL. CDR3 sequence (DNA): TGCGCCAGCAGCCAAGATGGGGGGGCGGGTGGCTACACCTTC. It yields the protein CASSQDGGAGGYTF.

This chain links TRBV19 with TRBJ1-6; maybe TRBD1 (5 bases). Germline V lookup: CDR1 LNHDA, CDR2 SQIVND (reference sequence). This CDR3 is built from 15 residues. Trimming shortened V by 7 bases and J by 9 bases, and 19 bases separated the two germline ends. The CDR3 DNA reads as TGTGCCAGTACCCCCCCGGGGGGGAGAGGTTCACCCCTCCACTTT. Translated: CASTPPGGRGSPLHF.

The chain recombines TRBV6-4 with TRBJ2-3, with 12 bases identical to TRBD2. Germline CDR1 MRHNA, CDR2 SNTAGT. This CDR3 region has 16 residues. The V and J ends lost 6 bases and 5 bases, in that order; junction bases with no gene match: 9. CDR3 bases: TGTGCCAGCAGAGCCCTAGCGGGAGGGCCCAAAGATACGCAGTATTTT. It yields the protein CASRALAGGPKDTQYF.

The rearrangement uses TRBV5-4 and TRBJ1-5, with a tentative D call TRBD1 (6 bases). Looked up from germline, CDR1 is SGHNT and CDR2 is YYREEE (reference sequence). V was cut by 0 bases and J by 1 base, with 11 bases left in between. This CDR3 comprises 16 residues. The CDR3 bases are TGTGCCAGCAGCTTGGGGGGGCGGGGGAGCAATCAGCCCCAGCATTTT. Its protein product is CASSLGGRGSNQPQHF.

The chain recombines TRBV6-6 with TRBJ2-2; D may be TRBD2 (6 bases). Trimming stripped 6 bases from V and 4 bases from J, with 33 bases between. The CDR3 runs 21 residues. Germline CDR1 MNHNY, CDR2 SVGAGI (reference sequence). DNA of the CDR3: TGTGCCAGCAGCGAGACTTACCGGATTAGCGGTCTACTTACCCCCACCGGGGAGCTGTTTTTT. Its protein product is CASSETYRISGLLTPTGELFF.

The chain combines TRBV6-2 or TRBV6-3 with TRBJ1-1; D might be TRBD1 (5 bases). Germline loops: CDR1 MNHEY, CDR2 SVGEGT. The CDR3 is made up of 16 amino acids. With 5 bases removed from V and 4 bases from J, the gap between germline ends came to 20 bases. The CDR3 coding sequence is TGTGCCAGCAGTAGGGGCATTGACAGTGATGTCACTGAAGCTTTCTTT. This codes for CASSRGIDSDVTEAFF.

In this sample, this clone turned up once. This sample includes further DNA sequences coding for the same CDR3. The rearrangement links TRBV6-5 to TRBJ1-1; 7 positions match TRBD1. V gave up 7 bases and J gave up 8 bases; unmatched junction bases: 4. The CDR3 is made up of 11 amino acids. Germline CDR1 reads MNHEY; CDR2 reads SVGAGI. CDR3 in DNA: TGTGCCAGCACTCGGGACAGCGAAGCTTTCTTT. Protein product: CASTRDSEAFF.

The chain uses TRBV2 and TRBJ1-2; 7 bases line up with TRBD1. Germline V gene lookup returns CDR1 SNHLY and CDR2 FYNNEI. CDR3 size: 14 residues. The V and J ends lost 0 bases and 12 bases, in that order; junction bases with no gene match: 10. The DNA of the CDR3 is TGTGCCAGCAGTGAAGCGCAAGGGGGCGTGGGGGACACCTTC. Protein: CASSEAQGGVGDTF.

V gene TRBV19 combines with J gene TRBJ1-6; D unresolved. The CDR3 spans 13 residues. Between the trimmed V and J ends, which lost 7 bases and 5 bases, there was a span of 9 bases. Germline CDR1 reads LNHDA; CDR2 reads SQIVND (reference sequence). CDR3 sequence: CASKEGNNSPLHF. The DNA of the CDR3 is TGTGCCAGTAAGGAGGGAAATAATTCACCCCTCCACTTT.

The rearrangement links TRBV3-1 (or the pseudogene TRBV3-2) to TRBJ2-1; the match to TRBD2 covers 10 bases. Germline V CDR1 and CDR2: LGHDT, YNNKEL (reference sequence). The CDR3 runs 17 residues. V shed 4 bases, J shed 8 bases, and the junction held 14 bases outside the gene matches. The DNA of the CDR3 is TGTGCCAGCAGCCCACGAGCGTTGGTACTAGCGGGGTATGAGCAGTTCTTC. Protein product: CASSPRALVLAGYEQFF.

This chain connects TRBV28 to TRBJ1-5; 8 bases align to TRBD1. V was clipped by 6 bases and J by 5 bases; unmatched bases: 9. In germline, CDR1 is MDHEN, CDR2 SYDVKM. CDR3 length equals 15 residues. The CDR3 here is CASSATGGTHQPQHF. The CDR3 coding sequence is TGTGCCAGCAGCGCCACAGGGGGGACTCATCAGCCCCAGCATTTT.

The chain employs TRBV6-5 and TRBJ1-2, with 8 bases identical to TRBD1. Looked up from germline, CDR1 is MNHEY and CDR2 is SVGAGI. The CDR3 runs 13 residues. With V trimmed by 8 bases and J by 5 bases, 7 bases remained unmatched. In nucleotides, the CDR3 is TGTGCCAGCGGTACAGGGGGGAGGTATGGCTACACCTTC. Protein: CASGTGGRYGYTF.

The J gene is TRBJ2-2, the V gene TRBV29-1, with unresolved D. V lost 4 bases to trimming and J lost 0 bases, with 9 bases between them. This CDR3 has 14 amino acids. From germline, CDR1 is SQVTM and CDR2 ANQGSEA. The CDR3 is CSVGSGANTGELFF. For the CDR3, the DNA is TGCAGCGTTGGGAGTGGTGCGAACACCGGGGAGCTGTTTTTT.

CDR3: CATIGTRVTGELFF. The CDR3 coding sequence is TGTGCCACCATTGGTACTCGAGTCACCGGGGAGCTGTTTTTT. The chain joins TRBV19 to TRBJ2-2; D gene ambiguous. The CDR3 extends over 14 amino acids. In germline, CDR1 is LNHDA, CDR2 SQIVND (reference sequence). The germline V and J ends were trimmed by 10 bases and 4 bases, with 16 bases remaining between them.

The rearrangement joins TRBV5-1 to TRBJ2-1; D unclear. V dropped 4 bases and J dropped 6 bases, with 17 bases sitting between them. The CDR3 runs 15 residues. CDR1 and CDR2 from the germline V gene are SGHRS and YFSETQ. For the CDR3, the DNA is TGCGCCAGCAGCGTCGCTAACCCTACGGGCAATGAGCAGTTCTTC. Encoded protein: CASSVANPTGNEQFF.

This chain connects TRBV10-3 to TRBJ2-2; D perhaps matches TRBD2 (5 bases). The CDR3 extends over 15 amino acids. Germline lookup yields CDR1 ENHRY and CDR2 SYGVKD. Between the trimmed V and J ends, which lost 0 bases and 5 bases, there was a span of 10 bases. The CDR3 spells CAISESIEGTGELFF. The CDR3 nucleotides read TGTGCCATCAGTGAGTCGATAGAGGGAACCGGGGAGCTGTTTTTT.